This T cell receptor (beta chain) originates from a study of blood T cell repertoires in COVID-19. As for the study in general: Donors in the United States, Italy and Spain gave samples during acute or convalescent COVID-19. PBMCs, B-cell-depleted T cells, or T cells provided the cDNA or gDNA that made up the material.

Seattle-derived patients entered the study during active infection and were followed longitudinally. Germline values: CDR1 MNHEY, CDR2 SVGEGT. V was pared by 2 bases and J by 1 base, with 4 bases between. CDR3 length: 13 residues. In the authors' methods: Amplification of reference gene primers was used by the study to estimate nucleated cell counts. TCRdb keeps only in-frame clones here, not all; method: immunoSEQ multiplex PCR. The DNA was the basis for D and trimming; V, J and clone size are from that table. Here the sample spans 500,000 to 600,000 clones, around nine tenths being singletons. The clonotype originates from a woman aged 45 to 65 with COVID-19, enrolled during active disease. The chain carries TRBV6-2 or TRBV6-3 and TRBJ2-3, with unresolved D. The material sequenced was peripheral blood. For the CDR3, the DNA is TGTGCCAGCAGTTACAGAGGCACAGATACGCAGTATTTT. This codes for CASSYRGTDTQYF.